This TCR beta chain originates from a study of blood T cells in healthy people across ages. Whole-study results and caveats: A roughly linear fall in TCR beta diversity per million T cells was seen with increasing age.

PBMCs were isolated at a quantity of at least 6.5 million per sample. The authors extracted at least 5.5 micrograms of total RNA per sample. This clonotype was counted once. Its target is not known. Next came a second PCR, run for about 6 to 12 cycles, which used a sample-barcoded 5' primer along with a J-beta primer mix. From the 5' RACE reads, TCRdb called clonotypes with MiXCR, one entry per CDR3 protein. The sample has 870,000 or so distinct CDR3 sequences, around 26% seen once. V lost 7 bases, J lost 5 bases, and 11 bases stayed unmatched. The CDR3 consists of 14 residues. In germline, CDR1 is MNHEY, CDR2 SVGEGT.

This clonotype originated in a woman aged 80 or over in good health. The sequencing sample was made of blood. This chain uses TRBV6-2 or TRBV6-3 with TRBJ2-7; 7 bases align to TRBD1. The CDR3 is CASTDRVAIHEQYF. CDR3 DNA sequence: TGTGCCAGCACCGACAGGGTAGCCATCCACGAGCAGTACTTC.